Below, one T cell receptor beta chain is given with its context. This clonotype has only one observation. It has no known antigen specificity. This is likely a read error, given that the CDR3 carries no conserved phenylalanine or tryptophan at its end. Because the CDR3's place on the DNA is in doubt, the DNA is left out and the CDR3 is given as listed by TCRdb. Graves' hyperthyroidism was defined as stable when no progression to ophthalmopathy occurred over 18 months of follow-up. Hyperthyroidism patients were newly diagnosed, had a disease duration of under 2 months, and were aged 18 to 65 years. Any patient with an uncontrolled infection, another autoimmune disease, pregnancy or lactation was excluded. Clinical symptoms, serum thyroxine and TRAb, thyroid ultrasound, and orbital computed tomography formed the basis for the diagnoses. Total RNA was extracted using Trizol reagent, and RNA quality was assessed on an Agilent 2100 Bioanalyzer.

These data are taken from a study of T cells in Graves' hyperthyroidism and ophthalmopathy (dated 2019 in TCRdb). Background on the whole study: To identify TCR V-J signatures that set the groups apart, the researchers used a discovery cohort of more than 95 patients, made up of some 41 with Graves' ophthalmopathy and about 60 with stable Graves' hyperthyroidism. Once sampling was done, hyperthyroidism patients were given methimazole at a starting dose of 30 mg daily, whereas ophthalmopathy patients were given high-dose intravenous methylprednisolone. The paper describes TCR Vbeta CDR3 sequencing of roughly 130 peripheral blood samples, made up of 43 ophthalmopathy patients, some 76 hyperthyroidism patients and some 17 progressor patients. An independent validation cohort of fewer than 20 hyperthyroidism patients and 15 or so patients who later progressed to ophthalmopathy tested prospective prediction of ophthalmopathy. The approximately 98 discovery patients were randomly divided into training and test sets at a 7:3 ratio. Thyroid tissue and blood T-cell repertoires from six Graves' hyperthyroidism patients were also compared in the study. Points the paper makes about the study in general: No statistical method was used to fix the sample size in advance, and group allocation was not hidden from the investigators. Ophthalmopathy was separated from stable hyperthyroidism by a 13 V-J signature model, with about 88% sensitivity and about 81% specificity obtained in cross-validation and 80%/75% obtained in testing. Most expanded thyroid clonotypes (frequency above 0.001) were also found in blood, which suggests that blood repertoires may mirror thyroid immune responses. In validation, progression to ophthalmopathy was predicted by the model with around 70% sensitivity and about 72% specificity, a median of 6.5 months before onset.

The TCR beta CDR3 regions were amplified from RNA transcripts. For the first round of RT-PCR on the TCR CDR3, the HTBI primer set was used together with the Qiagen OneStep RT-PCR kit. The libraries were constructed in a second round of multiplex PCR and then size-selected and purified. Paired-end sequencing of the libraries was performed with 100 bp reads on an Illumina HiSeq2000. The study's own analysis went as follows. SOAPnuke was used to process the raw data, with reads discarded if the reads contained adapters or uncalled bases, had a mean Phred below 15, or lacked an exact constant-primer or identifier match. High-quality paired reads were merged with COPE v1.2.5, and unique nucleotide sequences were defined as clonotypes. MiTCR v1.1 was used to align the clonotypes against IMGT TRBV, TRBD and TRBJ reference segments. Analysis was restricted to V-J combinations with a frequency above 0.0001, which covered 98% to 99.2% of repertoires. The TCS score was defined as the ratio of F50 (clonal expansion) to E x V (chaos), calculated using BLOSUM62-based TCRdist between CDR3 peptides within each V-J. Welch's t-statistics and random forest reduced 500 to 550 V-J features to under 15, which were used in a naive Bayes classifier (R e1071). Clones were called with MiXCR by TCRdb after fastp trimmed the public reads at Q25, and only in-frame beta chains were retained. Rows are unified per CDR3 protein, each entry keeping the most common DNA and genes. The V and J calls reflect TCRdb's pipeline rather than the authors' work. This sample comprises under 700,000 distinct CDR3 sequences, more than 45% of them detected only once. The ten biggest clones cover about 8.2% of the sample.

The sequence was obtained from a woman under 30 with Graves' hyperthyroidism. Donor details come from another sample of the same person, matched by shared clones. Sequencing was carried out using peripheral blood or thyroid tissue (not recorded which).

The CDR3 loop reads CASSPGLA. The sequence is built from TRBV14 and TRBJ2-6; TRBD2 reflects the table's D call only, with no check against the DNA. Termini included, the CDR3 measures 8 amino acids. In the germline V gene, CDR1 corresponds to SGHDN and CDR2 to FVKESK.